This T cell receptor beta chain was retrieved from a study of vaccination effects on CD4 cells after COVID-19. Study at large: Antigen-specific CD4+ T cells were first expanded with viral peptide pools by the ViraFEST assay and only then sequenced.

As concerns this clone: Its target is unknown.

Sequencing was performed with immunoSEQ multiplex PCR; in TCRdb, only in-frame clones are kept and a portion is missing. The data show under 50,000 clones, with approximately 65% seen just once and 5% to 6.5% held by the top ten. In germline, CDR1 is GTSNPN, CDR2 SVGIG (reference sequence). The CDR3 is 13 residues long. V was shortened by 2 bases and J by 2 bases, with 9 bases between the two germline ends. After around 10 days in culture, the CD4+ T cells were isolated. A half-medium replacement with IL-2 medium was carried out on days 3 and 7. The rearrangement uses TRBV30 and TRBJ1-2, with D tentatively TRBD1 (6 bases). The TCR was taken from a human donor who received a COVID-19 vaccine. This specimen consisted of CD4+ T cells from PBMCs cultured without peptide, obtained before COVID-19 vaccination. This CDR3 is CAWSFQGNYGYTF. DNA of the CDR3: TGTGCCTGGAGTTTCCAGGGGAACTATGGCTACACCTTC. Full variable domain (remainder filled in from reference TRBV30 and TRBJ1-2): SQTIHQWPATLVQPVGSPLSLECTVEGTSNPNLYWYRQAAGRGLQLLFYSVGIGQISSEVPQNLSASRPQDRQFILSSKKLLLSDSGFYLCAWSFQGNYGYTFGSGTRLTVV.